Below, one T cell receptor beta chain is given with its context. This clonotype was counted a few times. Its antigen remains undetermined. No base quality information exists; no much larger clone differs at one position. These data are taken from a study of T cells of healthy individuals (dated by TCRdb to the late 2010s). Measured from the cysteine to the phenylalanine, the CDR3 is 15 residues long. Just CDR3 DNA is preserved here, 45 bases in frame from base 1. Sequences MNHEY (CDR1) and SVGAGI (CDR2) are obtained from the germline V gene. V has 2 bases trimmed and J has 3 bases trimmed; junction bases matching no gene number 3. The library was built by means of 5' RACE. The listed sequencing device is Illumina MiSeq. The public sequencing data were trimmed at Q25 with fastp and processed into clonotypes with MiXCR by TCRdb, which kept only in-frame beta chains. Each record represents a unique CDR3 protein, reported with the most common genes and DNA among its rows. The sample data list 90,000 to 100,000 distinct CDR3 sequences, and 17% of these were observed just once. The leading ten clones occupy under 7.5% of the sample.

The TCR comes from a human donor in good health. This chain joins TRBV6-5 to TRBJ2-3, and TRBD1 matches 9 of the central bases. The CDR3 has the sequence CASSYGGTGTDTQYF. At the DNA level, the sequence is TGTGCCAGCAGTTACGGGGGGACAGGGACAGATACGCAGTATTTT.